This is a list of T cell receptor beta chains from one sample in a study of beta chain features in type 1 diabetes. TCRdb keeps only in-frame clones here, not all; method: immunoSEQ multiplex PCR. Among about 410,000 clones listed, about 15% were seen once. Input material: naive CD4+ T cells from blood. The receptors were sampled from a man aged 25 to 45 in good health. The CDR3 runs from the conserved cysteine through the conserved F or W. D genes are given only for firm matches. A row's size may be missing; if present it is once, few, many or a size class.

abundance	len	v_gene	d_gene	j_gene	CDR3aa	CDR3nt
few	15	TRBV7-2	-	TRBJ2-7	CASSATPRGGGEQYF	TGTGCCAGCAGCGCGACTCCCCGAGGTGGTGGCGAGCAGTACTTC
few	15	TRBV5-1	-	TRBJ2-7	CASSLGTYSGTEQYF	TGCGCCAGCAGCTTGGGGACATACTCTGGGACCGAGCAGTACTTC
few	10	TRBV30	-	TRBJ1-1	CAWSNAEAFF	TGTGCCTGGAGTAACGCCGAAGCTTTCTTT
few	15	TRBV6-1	-	TRBJ2-3	CASSGQNSPTDTQYF	TGTGCCAGCAGTGGACAAAACTCACCCACAGATACGCAGTATTTT
-	14	TRBV9	-	TRBJ2-7	CASSVGTGAYEQYF	TGTGCCAGCAGCGTAGGTACAGGAGCCTACGAGCAGTACTTC
few	15	TRBV7-3	TRBD2	TRBJ2-1	CASSHSGPTYNEQFF	TGTGCCAGCAGCCATAGCGGGCCGACCTACAATGAGCAGTTCTTC
-	11	TRBV20-1	-	TRBJ2-1	CSARDSREQFF	TGCAGTGCTAGAGATAGTCGTGAGCAGTTCTTC
-	16	TRBV7-2	TRBD2	TRBJ2-5	CASSRPGGRRRETQYF	TGTGCCAGCAGCCGCCCTGGCGGGAGGAGGAGGGAGACCCAGTACTTC
few	16	TRBV9	-	TRBJ2-2	CASSVVASQNTGELFF	TGTGCCAGCAGCGTAGTGGCGAGCCAGAACACCGGGGAGCTGTTTTTT
many	11	TRBV5-4	-	TRBJ2-5	CASSRQETQYF	TGTGCCAGCAGCCGACAAGAGACCCAGTACTTC
-	11	TRBV20-1	-	TRBJ1-1	CSAARNTEAFF	TGCAGTGCTGCGAGGAACACTGAAGCTTTCTTT
-	15	TRBV5-1	-	TRBJ2-3	CASSLSGFVTDTQYF	TGCGCCAGCAGCTTGTCAGGGTTCGTCACAGATACGCAGTATTTT
many	11	TRBV30	-	TRBJ2-5	CAWSPSGTQYF	TGTGCCTGGAGTCCGTCGGGGACCCAGTACTTC
-	13	TRBV7-3	-	TRBJ2-1	CASSLGPKGEQFF	TGTGCCAGCAGCCTGGGACCGAAGGGTGAGCAGTTCTTC
-	16	TRBV28	TRBD1	TRBJ2-4	CASSLTDRDSKNIQYF	TGTGCCAGCAGTTTAACCGACAGGGATTCCAAAAACATTCAGTACTTC
few	15	TRBV7-2	-	TRBJ2-5	CASSFGQGLQETQYF	TGTGCCAGCAGCTTCGGGCAGGGCTTGCAAGAGACCCAGTACTTC
few	13	TRBV6-6	-	TRBJ1-2	CASSRPGELGYTF	TGTGCCAGCAGTCGACCTGGGGAACTCGGCTACACCTTC